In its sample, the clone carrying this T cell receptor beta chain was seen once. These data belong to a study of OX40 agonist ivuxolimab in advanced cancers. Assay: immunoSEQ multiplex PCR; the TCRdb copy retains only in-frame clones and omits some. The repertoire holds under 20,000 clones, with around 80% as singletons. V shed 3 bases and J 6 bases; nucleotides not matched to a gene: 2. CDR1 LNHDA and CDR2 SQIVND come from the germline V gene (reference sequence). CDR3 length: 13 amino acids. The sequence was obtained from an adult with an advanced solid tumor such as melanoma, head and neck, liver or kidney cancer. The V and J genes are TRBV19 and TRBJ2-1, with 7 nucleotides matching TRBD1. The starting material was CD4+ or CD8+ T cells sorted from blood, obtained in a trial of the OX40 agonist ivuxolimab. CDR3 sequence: CASSIDRVNEQFF. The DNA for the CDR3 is TGTGCCAGTAGTATCGACAGGGTCAATGAGCAGTTCTTC.